This T cell receptor beta chain is from a study of T cell repertoires in cytomegalovirus infection. Looking at the study overall: HLA-C-restricted CMV epitopes, recently identified, and well-studied HLA-B-restricted ones were used by the study.

This clonotype was picked up many times. Its target is unknown. TCRdb processed the reads anew with MiXCR; each CDR3 protein has one entry. The sample includes approximately 270,000 distinct CDR3 sequences, roughly 21% seen only once; the top ten take 15% to 20%. Study findings and constraints: The ex vivo response was dominated by HLA-C-restricted CMV-specific TCR beta clonotypes.

V was cut by 5 bases and J by 6 bases, with 8 bases left in between. The CDR3 covers 11 residues. CDR1 and CDR2 (germline): SGHTA, FQGNSA. The TCR originated in a human donor in good health (CMV status not recorded). Some clones in this sample may be carry-over from other donors' samples. The sample consisted of cultured PBMCs, taken from culture after CMV antigen stimulation. The rearrangement links TRBV7-2 to TRBJ2-7; D call uncertain. The CDR3 here is CASSPGSEQYF. CDR3 bases: TGTGCCAGCAGCCCCGGGTCCGAGCAGTACTTC.